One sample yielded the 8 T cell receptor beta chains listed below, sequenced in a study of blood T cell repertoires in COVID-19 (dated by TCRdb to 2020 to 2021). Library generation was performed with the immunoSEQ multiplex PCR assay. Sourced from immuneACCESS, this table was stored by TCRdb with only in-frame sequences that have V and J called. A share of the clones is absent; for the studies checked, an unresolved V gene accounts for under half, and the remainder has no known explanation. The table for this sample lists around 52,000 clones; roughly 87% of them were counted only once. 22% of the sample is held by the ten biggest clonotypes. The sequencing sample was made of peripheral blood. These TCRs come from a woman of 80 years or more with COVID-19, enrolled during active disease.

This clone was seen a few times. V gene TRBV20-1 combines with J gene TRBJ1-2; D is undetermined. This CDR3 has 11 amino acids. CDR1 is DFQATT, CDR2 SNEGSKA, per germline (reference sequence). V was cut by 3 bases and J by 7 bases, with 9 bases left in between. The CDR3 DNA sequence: TGCAGTGCTAGTCTGCAGGCTGGCTACACCTTC. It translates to CSASLQAGYTF.

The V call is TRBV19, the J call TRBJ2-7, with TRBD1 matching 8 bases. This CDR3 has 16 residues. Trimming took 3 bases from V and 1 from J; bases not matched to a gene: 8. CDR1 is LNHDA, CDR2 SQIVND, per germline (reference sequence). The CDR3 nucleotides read TGTGCCAGTAGTATTACCGGGACAGGAATTTCCTACGAGCAGTACTTC. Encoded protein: CASSITGTGISYEQYF.

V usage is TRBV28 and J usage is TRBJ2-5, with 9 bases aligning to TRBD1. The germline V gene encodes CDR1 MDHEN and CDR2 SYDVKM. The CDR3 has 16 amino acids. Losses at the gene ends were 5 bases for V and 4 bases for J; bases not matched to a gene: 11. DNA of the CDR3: TGTGCCAGCAGTGCCGGGACAGGGACCTGGGGAGAGACCCAGTACTTC. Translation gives CASSAGTGTWGETQYF.

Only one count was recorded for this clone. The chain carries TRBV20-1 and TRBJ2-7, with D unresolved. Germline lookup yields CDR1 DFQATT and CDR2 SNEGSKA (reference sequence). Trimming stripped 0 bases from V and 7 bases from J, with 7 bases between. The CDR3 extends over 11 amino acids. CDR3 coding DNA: TGCAGTGCTAGAGAACTGGTTGAGCAGTACTTC. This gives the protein CSARELVEQYF.

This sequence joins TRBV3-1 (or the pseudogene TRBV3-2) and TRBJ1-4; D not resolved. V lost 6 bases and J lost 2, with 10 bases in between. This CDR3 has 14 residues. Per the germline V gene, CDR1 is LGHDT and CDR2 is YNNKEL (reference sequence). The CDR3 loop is CASRHAGTNEKLFF. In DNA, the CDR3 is TGTGCCAGCAGGCACGCGGGGACTAATGAAAAACTGTTTTTT.

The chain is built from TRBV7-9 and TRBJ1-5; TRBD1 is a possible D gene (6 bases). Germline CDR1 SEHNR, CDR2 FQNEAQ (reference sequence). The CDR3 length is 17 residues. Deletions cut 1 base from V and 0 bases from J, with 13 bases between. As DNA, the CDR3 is TGTGCCAGCAGCTTAGGGTCCCACAGGGATAGCAATCAGCCCCAGCATTTT. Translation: CASSLGSHRDSNQPQHF.

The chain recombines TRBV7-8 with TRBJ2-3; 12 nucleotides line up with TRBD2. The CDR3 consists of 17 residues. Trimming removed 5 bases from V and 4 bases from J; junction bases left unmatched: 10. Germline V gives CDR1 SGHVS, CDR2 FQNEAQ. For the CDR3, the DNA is TGTGCCAGCAGCATGGGACTAGCGGGCGGTCGTGCAGATACGCAGTATTTT. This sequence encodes CASSMGLAGGRADTQYF.

CDR3 sequence: CASSLNLHGDNSPLHF. CDR3 nucleotide sequence: TGTGCCAGCAGCTTAAATCTCCATGGAGATAATTCACCCCTCCACTTT. The rearrangement joins TRBV11-1 to TRBJ1-6; D remains ambiguous. The CDR3 is 16 residues long. Per germline, CDR1 SGHAT and CDR2 FQDESV (reference sequence). V shed 2 bases and J shed 5 bases, with 13 bases lying between them.